The present entry profiles one TCR beta chain with its context. The target antigen is unknown. RNA, once extracted, was reverse transcribed into cDNA for use as the sequencing template. Libraries were prepared by immunoSEQ multiplex PCR; TCRdb keeps only in-frame clonotypes and omits some of them. Of 150,000 to 200,000 clones in the sample, around 71% were seen once. Documented treatment: oral pan-JAK inhibitor, 5-10 mg twice daily. V gave up 0 bases and J gave up 3 bases, with 12 bases separating them. Germline V gives CDR1 GTSNPN, CDR2 SVGIG (reference sequence). The CDR3 runs 14 residues. The data were obtained in a study of CD8+ T cells in alopecia areata. Study-level points and caveats: Amid tofacitinib therapy, many expanded lesional clones stayed present in scalp and blood. There was only one nonresponder, so it was unclear how baseline CD8+ expansion relates to response. Affected lesional scalp, above all in alopecia totalis/universalis, was more clonal than normal scalp.

Sequenced here: CD4+ T cells sorted from blood, sampled at week 4, from a patient treated with tofacitinib. The rearrangement joins TRBV30 to TRBJ2-7, with D tentatively TRBD1 or TRBD2 (5 bases each). The clonotype comes from a human donor with alopecia areata. The CDR3 sequence is CAWSVPGRHYEQYF. In nucleotides, the CDR3 is TGTGCCTGGAGTGTACCGGGACGGCACTACGAGCAGTACTTC.